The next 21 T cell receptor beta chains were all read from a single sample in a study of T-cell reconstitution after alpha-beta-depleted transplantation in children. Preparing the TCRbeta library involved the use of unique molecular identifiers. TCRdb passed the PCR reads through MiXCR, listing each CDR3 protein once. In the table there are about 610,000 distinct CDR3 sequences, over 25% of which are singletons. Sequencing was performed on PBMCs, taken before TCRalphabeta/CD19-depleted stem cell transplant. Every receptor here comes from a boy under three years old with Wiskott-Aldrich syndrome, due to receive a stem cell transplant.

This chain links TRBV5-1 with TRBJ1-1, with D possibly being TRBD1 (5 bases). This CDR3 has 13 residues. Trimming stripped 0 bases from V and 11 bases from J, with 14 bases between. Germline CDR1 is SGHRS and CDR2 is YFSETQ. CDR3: CASSLATRDRAFF. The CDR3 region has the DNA TGCGCCAGCAGCTTGGCCACCCGGGACCGGGCTTTCTTT.

The CDR3 region is CASSKDLRFNEQFF. In DNA, the CDR3 is TGCGCCAGCAGCAAGGATCTCCGGTTCAATGAGCAGTTCTTC. The V gene is TRBV5-1, the J gene TRBJ2-1; D unresolved. V lost 4 bases to trimming and J lost 6 bases, with 14 bases between them. The CDR3 sequence is 14 residues long. Germline CDR1 reads SGHRS; CDR2 reads YFSETQ.

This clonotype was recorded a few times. CDR3 residues: CASAPVLGINGYTF. Written as DNA, the CDR3 is TGTGCCTCAGCCCCAGTCTTAGGAATAAATGGCTACACCTTC. This sequence joins TRBV27 and TRBJ1-2; D is ambiguous. CDR3 length: 14 residues. Germline assignment: CDR1 MNHEY and CDR2 SMNVEV (reference sequence). Trimming shortened V by 11 bases and J by 6 bases, and 22 bases separated the two germline ends.

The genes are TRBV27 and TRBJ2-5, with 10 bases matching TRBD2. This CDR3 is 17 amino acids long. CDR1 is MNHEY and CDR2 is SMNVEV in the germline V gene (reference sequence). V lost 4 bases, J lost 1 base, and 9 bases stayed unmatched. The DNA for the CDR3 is TGTGCCAGCAGTTCTCTAGCGGGAGTGGGCCTCCAAGAGACCCAGTACTTC. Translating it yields CASSSLAGVGLQETQYF.

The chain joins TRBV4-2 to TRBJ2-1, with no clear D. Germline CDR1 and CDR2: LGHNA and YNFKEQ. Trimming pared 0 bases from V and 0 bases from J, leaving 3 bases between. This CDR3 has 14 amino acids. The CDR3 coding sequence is TGTGCCAGCAGCCAAGACAGCTCCTACAATGAGCAGTTCTTC. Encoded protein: CASSQDSSYNEQFF.

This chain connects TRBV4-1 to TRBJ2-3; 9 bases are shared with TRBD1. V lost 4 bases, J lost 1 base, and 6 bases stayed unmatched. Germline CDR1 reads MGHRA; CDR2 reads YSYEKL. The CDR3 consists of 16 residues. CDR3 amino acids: CASSRDRAGGTDTQYF. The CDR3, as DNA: TGCGCCAGCAGCCGGGACAGGGCGGGGGGCACAGATACGCAGTATTTT.

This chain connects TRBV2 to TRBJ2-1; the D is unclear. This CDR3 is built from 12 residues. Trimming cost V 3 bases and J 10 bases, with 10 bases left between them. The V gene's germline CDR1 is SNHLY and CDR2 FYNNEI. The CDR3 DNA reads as TGTGCCAGCAGTGATCCAACACCAGAGCAGTTCTTC. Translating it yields CASSDPTPEQFF. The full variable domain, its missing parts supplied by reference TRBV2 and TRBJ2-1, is EPEVTQTPSHQVTQMGQEVILRCVPISNHLYFYWYRQILGQKVEFLVSFYNNEISEKSEIFDDQFSVERPDGSNFTLKIRSTKLEDSAMYFCASSDPTPEQFFGPGTRLTVL.

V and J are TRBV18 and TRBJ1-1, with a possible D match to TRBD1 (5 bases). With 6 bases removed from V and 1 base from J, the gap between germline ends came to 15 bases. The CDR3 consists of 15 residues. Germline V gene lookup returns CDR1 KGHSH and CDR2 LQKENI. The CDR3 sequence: CASSLLEGRNTEAFF. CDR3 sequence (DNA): TGTGCCAGCTCCCTTCTTGAGGGGAGGAACACTGAAGCTTTCTTT.

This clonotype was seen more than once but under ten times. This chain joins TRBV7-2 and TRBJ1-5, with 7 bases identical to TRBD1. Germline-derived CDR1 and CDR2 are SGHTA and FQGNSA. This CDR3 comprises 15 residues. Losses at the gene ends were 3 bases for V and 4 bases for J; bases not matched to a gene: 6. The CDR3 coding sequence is TGTGCCAGCAGCTTTACGGGACAGAGAAATCAGCCCCAGCATTTT. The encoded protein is CASSFTGQRNQPQHF.

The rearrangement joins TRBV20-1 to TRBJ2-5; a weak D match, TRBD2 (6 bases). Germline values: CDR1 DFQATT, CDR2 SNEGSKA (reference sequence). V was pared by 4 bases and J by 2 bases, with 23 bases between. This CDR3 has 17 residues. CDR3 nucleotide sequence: TGCAGTGCTACCACCATCGGGTTAGCGGAGTCTCAAGAGACCCAGTACTTC. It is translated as CSATTIGLAESQETQYF.

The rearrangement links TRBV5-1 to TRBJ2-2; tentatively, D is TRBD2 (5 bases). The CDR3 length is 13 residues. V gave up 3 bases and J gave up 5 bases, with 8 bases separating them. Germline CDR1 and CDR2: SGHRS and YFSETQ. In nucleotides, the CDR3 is TGCGCCAGCAGCTGGACGGGAACCGGGGAGCTGTTTTTT. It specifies CASSWTGTGELFF.

Here the CDR3 reads CASSHLRPPSSYNEQFF. The DNA of the CDR3 is TGTGCCAGCAGCCATCTTCGACCACCCAGCTCCTACAATGAGCAGTTCTTC. This sequence joins TRBV14 and TRBJ2-1, with D unresolved. The germline CDR1 and CDR2 sequences are SGHDN and FVKESK. The CDR3 loop spans 17 amino acids. Trimming took off 3 bases at V and 0 bases at J, with 15 bases between the two ends.

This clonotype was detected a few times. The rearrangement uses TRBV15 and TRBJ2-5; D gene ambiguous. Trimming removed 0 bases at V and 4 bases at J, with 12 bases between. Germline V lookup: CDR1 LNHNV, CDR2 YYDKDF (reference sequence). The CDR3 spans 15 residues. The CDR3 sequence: CATSRDQTGSETQYF. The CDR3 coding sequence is TGTGCCACCAGCAGAGATCAGACGGGTTCAGAGACCCAGTACTTC. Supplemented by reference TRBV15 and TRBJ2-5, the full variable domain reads DAMVIQNPRYQVTQFGKPVTLSCSQTLNHNVMYWYQQKSSQAPKLLFHYYDKDFNNEADTPDNFQSRRPNTSFCFLDIRSPGLGDTAMYLCATSRDQTGSETQYFGPGTRLLVL.

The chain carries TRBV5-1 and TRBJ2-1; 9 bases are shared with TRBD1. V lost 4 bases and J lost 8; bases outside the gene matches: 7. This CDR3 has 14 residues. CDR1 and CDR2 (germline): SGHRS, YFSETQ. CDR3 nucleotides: TGCGCCAGCAGCGGGGACAGGGTCTGGGATGAGCAGTTCTTC. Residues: CASSGDRVWDEQFF.

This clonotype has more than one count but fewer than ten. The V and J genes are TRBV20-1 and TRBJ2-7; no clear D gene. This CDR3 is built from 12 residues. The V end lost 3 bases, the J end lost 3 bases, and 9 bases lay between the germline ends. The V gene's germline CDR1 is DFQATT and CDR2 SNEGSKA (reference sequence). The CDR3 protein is CSASGQVYEQYF. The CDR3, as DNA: TGCAGTGCTAGCGGCCAGGTCTACGAGCAGTACTTC.

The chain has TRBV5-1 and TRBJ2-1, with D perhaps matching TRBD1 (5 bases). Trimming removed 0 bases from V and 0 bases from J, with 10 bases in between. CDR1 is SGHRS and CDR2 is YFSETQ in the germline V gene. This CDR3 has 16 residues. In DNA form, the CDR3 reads TGCGCCAGCAGCTTGGCCGTCAGGGACTCCTACAATGAGCAGTTCTTC. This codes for CASSLAVRDSYNEQFF. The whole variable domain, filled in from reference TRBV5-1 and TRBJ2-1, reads KAGVTQTPRYLIKTRGQQVTLSCSPISGHRSVSWYQQTPGQGLQFLFEYFSETQRNKGNFPGRFSGRQFSNSRSEMNVSTLELGDSALYLCASSLAVRDSYNEQFFGPGTRLTVL.

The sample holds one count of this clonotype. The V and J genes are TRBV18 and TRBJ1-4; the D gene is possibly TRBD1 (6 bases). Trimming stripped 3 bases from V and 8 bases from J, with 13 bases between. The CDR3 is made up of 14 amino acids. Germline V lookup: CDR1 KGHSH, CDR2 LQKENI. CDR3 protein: CASSPTGGKEKLFF. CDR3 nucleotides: TGTGCCAGCTCACCTACGGGGGGCAAGGAAAAACTGTTTTTT.

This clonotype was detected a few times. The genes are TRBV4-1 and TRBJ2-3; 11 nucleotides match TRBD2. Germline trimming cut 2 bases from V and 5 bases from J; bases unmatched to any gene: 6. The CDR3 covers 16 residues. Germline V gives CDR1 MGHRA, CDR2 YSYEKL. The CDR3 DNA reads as TGCGCCAGCAGCCAATTAGCGGGAGGGCCGGGAGATACGCAGTATTTT. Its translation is CASSQLAGGPGDTQYF.

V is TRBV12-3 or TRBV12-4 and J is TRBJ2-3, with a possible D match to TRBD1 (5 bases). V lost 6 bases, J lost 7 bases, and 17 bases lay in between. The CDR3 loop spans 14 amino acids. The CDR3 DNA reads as TGTGCCAGCAGAAAAAAAGGGGATCCTAATACGCAGTATTTT. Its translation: CASRKKGDPNTQYF.

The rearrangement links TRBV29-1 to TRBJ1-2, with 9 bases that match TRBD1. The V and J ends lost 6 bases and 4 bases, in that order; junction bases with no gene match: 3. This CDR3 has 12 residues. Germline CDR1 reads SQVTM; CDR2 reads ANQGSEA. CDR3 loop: CSVGQGSYGYTF. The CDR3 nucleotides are TGCAGCGTCGGACAGGGGTCCTATGGCTACACCTTC.

Here the CDR3 reads CASSLGPGGGNQPQHF. The CDR3 DNA sequence: TGTGCCAGCAGCTTGGGTCCCGGGGGCGGAAATCAGCCCCAGCATTTT. This chain joins TRBV5-6 and TRBJ1-5; TRBD1 might be the D (6 bases). Germline-derived CDR1 and CDR2 are SGHDT and YYEEEE. With 0 bases removed from V and 4 bases from J, the gap between germline ends came to 14 bases. The CDR3 loop spans 16 amino acids.